The present T cell receptor (beta chain) was sequenced within a study of CD8 T cells in Susac syndrome. A note on this clonotype: The antigen is not known.

Findings and limits, study-wide: The study's TCR sequencing and HLA analysis covered a relatively small number of individuals, and the study acknowledged this.

The CDR3 runs 15 residues. Germline lookup yields CDR1 MDHEN and CDR2 SYDVKM. The V gene lost 1 base and the J gene lost 0 bases, with 7 bases spanning the gap. With random hexamers, 0.5 to 1 ug RNA was reverse transcribed. TCRdb processed the immunoSEQ multiplex PCR reads anew with MiXCR; each CDR3 protein has one entry. The sample holds hundreds of thousands of distinct CDR3 sequences; more than 80% are singletons and the top ten take roughly 0.1%. This sequence was found in a human donor with multiple sclerosis. The chain is built from TRBV28 and TRBJ2-1; no clear D. Sequencing was done on a sample of CD8+ T cells from PBMCs. This CDR3 is CASSLFQDSYNEQFF. The CDR3 DNA sequence: TGTGCCAGCAGTTTATTCCAGGACTCCTACAATGAGCAGTTCTTC.